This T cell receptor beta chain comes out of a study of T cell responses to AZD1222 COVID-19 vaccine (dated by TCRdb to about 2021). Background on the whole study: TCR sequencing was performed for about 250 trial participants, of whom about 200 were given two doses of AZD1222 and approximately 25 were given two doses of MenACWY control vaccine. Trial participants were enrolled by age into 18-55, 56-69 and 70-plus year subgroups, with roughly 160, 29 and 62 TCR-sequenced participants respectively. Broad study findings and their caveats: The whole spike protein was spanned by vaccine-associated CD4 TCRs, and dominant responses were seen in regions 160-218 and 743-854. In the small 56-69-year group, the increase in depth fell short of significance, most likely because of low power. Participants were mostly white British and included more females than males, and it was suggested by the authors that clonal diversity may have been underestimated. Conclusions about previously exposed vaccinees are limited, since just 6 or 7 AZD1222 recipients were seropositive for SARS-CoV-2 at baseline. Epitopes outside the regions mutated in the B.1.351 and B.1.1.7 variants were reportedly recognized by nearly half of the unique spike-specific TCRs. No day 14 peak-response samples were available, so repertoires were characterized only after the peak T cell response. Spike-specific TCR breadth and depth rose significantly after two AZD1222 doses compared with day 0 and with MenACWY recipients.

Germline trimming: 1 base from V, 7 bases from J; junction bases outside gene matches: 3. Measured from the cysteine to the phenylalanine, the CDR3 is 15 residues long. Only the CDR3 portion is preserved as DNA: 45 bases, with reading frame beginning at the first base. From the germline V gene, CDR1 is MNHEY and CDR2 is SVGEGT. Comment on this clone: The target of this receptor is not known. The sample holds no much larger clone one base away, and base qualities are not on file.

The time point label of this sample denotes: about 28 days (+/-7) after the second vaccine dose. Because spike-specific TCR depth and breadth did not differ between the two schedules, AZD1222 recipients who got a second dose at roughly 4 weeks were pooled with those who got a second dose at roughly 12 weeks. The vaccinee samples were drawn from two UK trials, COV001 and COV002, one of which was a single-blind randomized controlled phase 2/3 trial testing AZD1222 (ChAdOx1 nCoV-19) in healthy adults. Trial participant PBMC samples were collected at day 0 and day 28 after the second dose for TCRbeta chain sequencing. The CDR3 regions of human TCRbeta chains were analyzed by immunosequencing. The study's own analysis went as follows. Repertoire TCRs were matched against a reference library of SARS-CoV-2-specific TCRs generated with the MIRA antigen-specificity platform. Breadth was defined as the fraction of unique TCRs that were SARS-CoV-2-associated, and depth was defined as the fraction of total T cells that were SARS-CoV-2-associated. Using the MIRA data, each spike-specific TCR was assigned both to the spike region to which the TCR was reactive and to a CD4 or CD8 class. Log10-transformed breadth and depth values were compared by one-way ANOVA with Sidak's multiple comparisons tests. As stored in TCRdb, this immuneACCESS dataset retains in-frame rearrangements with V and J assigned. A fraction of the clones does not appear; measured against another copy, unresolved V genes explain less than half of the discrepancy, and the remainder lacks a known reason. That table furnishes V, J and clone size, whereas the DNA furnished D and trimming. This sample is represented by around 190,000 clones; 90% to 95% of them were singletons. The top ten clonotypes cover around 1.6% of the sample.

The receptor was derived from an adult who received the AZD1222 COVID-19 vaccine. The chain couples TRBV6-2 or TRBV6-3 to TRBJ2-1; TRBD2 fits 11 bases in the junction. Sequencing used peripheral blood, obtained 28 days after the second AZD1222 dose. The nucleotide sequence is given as TGTGCCAGCAGTTACTGGGGACTAGCGGATAATGAGCAGTTCTTC. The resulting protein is CASSYWGLADNEQFF.